Detailed here is one T cell receptor (beta chain). There is no known antigen for this receptor. No much larger clone is present one base from it, and per-base qualities are unavailable. These data come from a study of T cell repertoires in cytomegalovirus infection (dated by TCRdb to the late 2010s). Study-level background: Recently identified HLA-C-restricted CMV epitopes, whose presentation resists viral immunomodulation, were targeted by peptide stimulations together with well-studied HLA-B-restricted epitopes. The HLA type of each donor mattered for the analysis, because public TCR beta signatures pointed to carriage of CMV infection along with the matching HLA type.

The CDR3 contains 15 residues, cysteine and phenylalanine counted. The only DNA kept is the CDR3, 45 bases in frame from the first base. The trim is 4 bases for V and 4 bases for J, with a gap of 18 bases between the germline ends. Reading the germline V gene gives CDR1 SGHDT and CDR2 YYEEEE. Study-wide findings and limitations: In the ex vivo response, HLA-C-restricted CMV-specific TCR beta clonotypes were dominant, and in two of eight donors the single most frequent clonotype came from this HLA-C-restricted group. In both this cohort and an independent approximately 350-donor cohort, the cumulative frequency of public TCR beta family members distinguished carriers of CMV infection plus the relevant HLA type.

The sample's treatment or condition label, decoded: in vitro stimulation with specific CMV peptide epitopes to enrich CMV-specific T cells. Instrument used: Illumina HiSeq 1500. Through fastp at Q25 and MiXCR, TCRdb rebuilt clones from the public reads, retaining in-frame beta chains. Under each unique CDR3 protein, matching rows form one entry showing the most common genes and DNA. The sample table contains about 570,000 distinct CDR3 sequences; only one count was recorded for roughly 43% of them. The ten biggest clones cover about 48% of the sample. This sample comprised cultured PBMCs, obtained from culture after CMV antigen stimulation. The TCR comes from a human donor in good health (CMV status not recorded). Some clones in this sample may be carry-over from other donors' samples. In this chain, TRBV5-6 is recombined with TRBJ2-7, and perhaps TRBD1 as D gene, on 5 matching bases. The sequence in DNA is TGTGCCAGCAGCACTAATCAGGGTTTTATATACGAGCAGTACTTC. Its protein is CASSTNQGFIYEQYF.